The sequence of this TCR beta chain was determined in a study of CD8+CD57+ T cells in acquired aplastic anemia. CDR3 and TCR beta VDJ profiling relied on a genomic DNA template. TCRdb redid the calling of the reads with MiXCR, one entry per CDR3 protein. The sample includes 150,000 to 200,000 distinct CDR3 sequences, 40% to 55% of them seen just once. This clonotype showed up just a few times. The antigen remains undetermined. Germline values: CDR1 KGHDR, CDR2 SFDVKD. The junction had 11 bases not matched to a gene; V was cut back by 2 bases and J by 11 bases. This CDR3 contains 16 residues. The sequenced patients had an expansion of CD8+CD57+ cells seen by flow cytometry. Study findings and constraints: CD8+ Simpson's diversity showed no significant patient-control difference.

The clonotype comes from a human donor with aplastic anemia. The V call is TRBV24-1, the J call TRBJ1-4; 9 bases are shared with TRBD1. Sequenced input: sorted CD4+, CD8+, or CD8+CD57+ T cells (not recorded which) from PBMCs. The CDR3 region is CATSDSSGQGFRKLFF. The CDR3 coding sequence is TGTGCCACCAGTGATTCCTCGGGACAGGGTTTCCGGAAACTGTTTTTT.